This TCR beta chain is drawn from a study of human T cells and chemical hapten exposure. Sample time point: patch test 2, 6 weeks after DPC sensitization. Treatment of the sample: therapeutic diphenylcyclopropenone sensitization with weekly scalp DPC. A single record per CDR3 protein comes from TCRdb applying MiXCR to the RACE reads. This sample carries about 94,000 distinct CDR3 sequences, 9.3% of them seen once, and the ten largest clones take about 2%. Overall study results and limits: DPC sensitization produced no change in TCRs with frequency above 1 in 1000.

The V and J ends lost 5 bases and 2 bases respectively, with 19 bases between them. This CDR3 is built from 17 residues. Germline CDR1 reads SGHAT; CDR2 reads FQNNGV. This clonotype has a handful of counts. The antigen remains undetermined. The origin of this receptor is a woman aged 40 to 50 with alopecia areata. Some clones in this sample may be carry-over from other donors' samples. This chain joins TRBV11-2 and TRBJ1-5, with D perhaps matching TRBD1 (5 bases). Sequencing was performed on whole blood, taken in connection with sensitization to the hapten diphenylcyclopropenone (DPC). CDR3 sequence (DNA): TGTGCCAGCAGCCCCCGGGGGACCCGGGCCGGCAATCAGCCCCAGCATTTT. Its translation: CASSPRGTRAGNQPQHF.